A single T cell receptor beta chain is shown here with its context. Its antigen is still unknown. Before sequencing, viral peptide pools were used by the ViraFEST assay to expand antigen-specific CD4+ T cells. Subsequent to 10 days of culture, CD4+ T cells were isolated. People in the vaccine group had not been infected with SARS-CoV-2 before, and their nucleocapsid antibodies were negative. The researchers cultured some 1.9 million PBMC per well with 8 to 10 IU/ml IL-2 and roughly 9.4 ug/ml peptides. Half of the medium was exchanged for IL-2 medium on both days 3 and 7. The CDR3 sequence is 14 residues long. Trimming cost V 5 bases and J 1 base; bases outside gene matches: 4. Germline V CDR1 and CDR2: SGHTA, FQGNSA. The data originate from a study of vaccination effects on CD4 cells after COVID-19. Overall study results and limits: Small numbers of convalescent patients limited the study. It also lacked early post-infection timepoints. Marked clonal contraction was seen in infection- and vaccine-induced clones late after vaccination.

Profiling relied on immunoSEQ multiplex PCR, and the TCRdb table lists in-frame clones only, not all of them. The sample contains 50,000 or so clones, 79% of which appear only once. The TCR was taken from a human donor who received a COVID-19 vaccine. The rearrangement links TRBV7-2 to TRBJ2-5; the match to TRBD1 covers 7 bases. Sequencing was performed on CD4+ T cells from PBMCs cultured with HCoV-OC43 spike peptides, taken before COVID-19 vaccination. The subset: HCoV-OC43 spike overlapping peptide pool stimulation. In nucleotides, the CDR3 is TGTGCCAGCAGCGTGGGACAGCCCCAAGAGACCCAGTACTTC. It specifies CASSVGQPQETQYF.